Below are 4 T cell receptor beta chains sequenced from a single sample in a study of blood T cell repertoires in COVID-19. Sequencing used immunoSEQ multiplex PCR; TCRdb keeps in-frame clones, though not all of them. The sample lists roughly 40,000 clones; around 83% were seen once. The sample was peripheral blood. The receptors stem from a man in his 70s with acute or convalescent COVID-19.

The genes are TRBV2 and TRBJ2-3; D is unclear. V was pared by 3 bases and J by 6 bases, with 13 bases between. This CDR3 has 14 amino acids. Germline assignment: CDR1 SNHLY and CDR2 FYNNEI. CDR3 DNA sequence: TGTGCCAGCAGTGACGGAGCCGCCGGCGATACGCAGTATTTT. Translated, it gives CASSDGAAGDTQYF.

This chain uses TRBV6-1 with TRBJ1-3, with D possibly TRBD1 on 5 matching bases. This CDR3 is 14 amino acids long. V lost 2 bases to trimming and J lost 8 bases, with 13 bases between them. The germline gives CDR1 MNHNS, CDR2 SASEGT. CDR3 region: CASSESGGVHTIYF. The CDR3 nucleotides are TGTGCCAGCAGTGAATCGGGAGGGGTCCACACCATATATTTT.

The chain is built from TRBV3-1 (or the pseudogene TRBV3-2) and TRBJ2-5, with no clear D. The CDR3 contains 15 residues. The germline V and J ends were trimmed by 3 bases and 1 base, with 12 bases remaining between them. The V gene's germline CDR1 is LGHDT and CDR2 YNNKEL (reference sequence). The CDR3 reads CASSHRAETQETQYF. The CDR3 DNA sequence: TGTGCCAGCAGCCATCGTGCGGAGACCCAAGAGACCCAGTACTTC.

The genes are TRBV29-1 and TRBJ2-5; 13 nucleotides line up with TRBD2. CDR3 length: 14 residues. The germline V gene encodes CDR1 SQVTM and CDR2 ANQGSEA. V lost 6 bases, J lost 3 bases, and 4 bases stayed unmatched. The CDR3 reads CSVAGTSGKETQYF. The CDR3 bases are TGCAGCGTCGCCGGGACTAGCGGGAAAGAGACCCAGTACTTC. The full variable domain, in which reference TRBV29-1 and TRBJ2-5 provide the parts outside the CDR3, is SAVISQKPSRDICQRGTSLTIQCQVDSQVTMMFWYRQQPGQSLTLIATANQGSEATYESGFVIDKFPISRPNLTFSTLTVSNMSPEDSSIYLCSVAGTSGKETQYFGPGTRLLVL.